The 11 T cell receptor beta chains given below trace back to one sample, sequenced in a study of cytomegalovirus exposure and HLA in healthy donors. Measured with immunoSEQ multiplex PCR; TCRdb has only the in-frame clones, and not every one. This table has 55,000 to 80,000 clones, 85% to 95% appearing once. Sequences were obtained from PBMCs. The receptors come from a man aged 18 to 30 in good health and CMV-seropositive.

The chain links TRBV10-3 to TRBJ2-7, with 9 bases that match TRBD2. Trimming took 0 bases from V and 2 from J; bases not matched to a gene: 11. Per germline, CDR1 ENHRY and CDR2 SYGVKD. The CDR3 has 18 amino acids. The CDR3 coding sequence is TGTGCCATCAGTGAGTCCCCGGAGGAGCGGGAGGTACCCTACGAGCAGTACTTC. This codes for CAISESPEEREVPYEQYF.

V is TRBV11-2 and J is TRBJ2-1, with 12 bases that match TRBD2. J was trimmed by 5 bases and V by 3 bases; bases with no gene match: 5. CDR1 and CDR2 (germline): SGHAT, FQNNGV. This CDR3 has 16 amino acids. The CDR3 is CASSFPGLAGNNEQFF. The CDR3 nucleotides are TGTGCCAGCAGCTTCCCGGGACTAGCGGGTAACAATGAGCAGTTCTTC. Drawing the rest from reference TRBV11-2 and TRBJ2-1, the complete variable domain is EAGVAQSPRYKIIEKRQSVAFWCNPISGHATLYWYQQILGQGPKLLIQFQNNGVVDDSQLPKDRFSAERLKGVDSTLKIQPAKLEDSAVYLCASSFPGLAGNNEQFFGPGTRLTVL.

The chain has TRBV7-7 and TRBJ2-5, with 8 bases lining up with TRBD1. Unmatched junction bases numbered 4, after V lost 3 bases and J lost 4 bases. From germline, CDR1 is SSHAT and CDR2 FNYEAQ (reference sequence). The CDR3 runs to 14 residues. The CDR3 bases are TGTGCCAGCAGCTTGACAGGGGCTGGAGAGACCCAGTACTTC. Translation gives CASSLTGAGETQYF.

A single count supports this clone. J is TRBJ1-3 and V is TRBV6-6, with D tentatively TRBD1 (6 bases). The CDR3 covers 15 residues. Germline V gene sequence: CDR1 MNHNY, CDR2 SVGAGI (reference sequence). V was pared by 2 bases and J by 0 bases, with 8 bases between. The CDR3 here is CASSYGDNSGNTIYF. The DNA for the CDR3 is TGTGCCAGCAGTTACGGGGACAACTCTGGAAACACCATATATTTT.

This chain joins TRBV4-1 and TRBJ2-2; TRBD2 might be the D (6 bases). CDR1 and CDR2 from the germline V gene are MGHRA and YSYEKL. This CDR3 comprises 15 residues. V lost 6 bases and J 4 bases, leaving 15 bases between the germline ends. Here the CDR3 DNA reads TGCGCCAGCAGAAGGCATGGGAGGAGCACCGGGGAGCTGTTTTTT. Protein: CASRRHGRSTGELFF.

The rearrangement joins TRBV11-2 to TRBJ2-7; 12 bases line up with TRBD2. The CDR3 is 17 residues long. J was trimmed by 5 bases and V by 1 base; bases with no gene match: 9. The V gene's germline CDR1 is SGHAT and CDR2 FQNNGV. The CDR3 loop is CASSLGASGGALNEQYF. The CDR3, as DNA: TGTGCCAGCAGCTTAGGGGCTAGCGGGGGGGCCTTGAACGAGCAGTACTTC.

The chain uses TRBV2 and TRBJ2-3; 11 nucleotides match TRBD2. This CDR3 comprises 14 residues. Germline assignment: CDR1 SNHLY and CDR2 FYNNEI. With V trimmed by 10 bases and J by 5 bases, 8 bases remained unmatched. CDR3 sequence reads: CATVTTSGVDTQYF. DNA for the CDR3: TGTGCCACCGTAACGACTAGCGGGGTAGATACGCAGTATTTT.

The chain couples TRBV27 to TRBJ2-3; 7 positions agree with TRBD2. After removal of 3 bases from V and 0 bases from J, the junction contained 9 bases not matched to a gene. This CDR3 spans 17 amino acids. CDR1 is MNHEY and CDR2 is SMNVEV in the germline V gene (reference sequence). The CDR3 spells CASSFIAGHSSTDTQYF. CDR3 bases: TGTGCCAGCAGTTTTATAGCGGGCCATTCCAGCACAGATACGCAGTATTTT.

The rearrangement uses TRBV5-1 and TRBJ2-1; D may be TRBD1 (6 bases). The V gene lost 0 bases and the J gene lost 7 bases, with 11 bases spanning the gap. The CDR3 length is 14 residues. Germline assignment: CDR1 SGHRS and CDR2 YFSETQ. CDR3 residues: CASSLDRVENEQFF. As DNA, the CDR3 is TGCGCCAGCAGCTTGGACAGGGTAGAGAATGAGCAGTTCTTC.

The chain has TRBV5-1 and TRBJ2-2, with a tentative D call TRBD1 (5 bases). Per germline, CDR1 SGHRS and CDR2 YFSETQ. The V gene lost 4 bases and the J gene lost 4 bases, with 14 bases spanning the gap. The CDR3 consists of 15 residues. CDR3 bases: TGCGCCAGCAGCCTAATGGACACAAGCACCGGGGAGCTGTTTTTT. Its translation: CASSLMDTSTGELFF.

The genes are TRBV29-1 and TRBJ1-3; D is uncertain. CDR1 is SQVTM, CDR2 ANQGSEA, per germline. The CDR3 contains 11 residues. Trimming left V 4 bases short and J 7 bases short, with 8 bases between. Here the CDR3 reads CSVGIGNTIYF. The CDR3 coding sequence is TGCAGCGTTGGGATCGGGAACACCATATATTTT.